This TCR beta chain was captured by sequencing in a study of cytomegalovirus exposure and HLA in healthy donors. In the PCR, 60 Vbeta and 13 Jbeta primers were used. Sequencing was performed with immunoSEQ multiplex PCR; in TCRdb, only in-frame clones are kept and a portion is missing. The sample lists over 50,000 clones, 80% to 90% occurring once. Germline CDR1 is KGHSH and CDR2 is LQKENI. The V end was cut by 2 bases, the J end by 5 bases, with 6 bases between. This CDR3 has 12 amino acids. The source of this sequence is a man aged 18-30 years in good health and CMV-seronegative. Sequences were obtained from PBMCs. The V gene is TRBV18, the J gene TRBJ1-2; D not resolved. The CDR3 DNA sequence: TGTGCCAGCTCACCAGAAACTTATGGCTACACCTTC. Its translation is CASSPETYGYTF.